A selection of T cell receptor beta chains follows, all from one sample in a study of shared clonotypes between healthy human individuals. TCRdb's copy holds only in-frame clones and misses some; the assay was immunoSEQ multiplex PCR. This table has 2,100,000 or so clones, around 95% appearing once. Sequencing input: naive CD4+ T cells sorted from blood. Every receptor here comes from a man aged 18 to 29 in good health. Both conserved end residues are part of each CDR3. D genes are given only for firm matches. A row's size may be missing; if present it is once, few, many or a size class.

clone_size: .
v_call: TRBV7-9
j_call: TRBJ1-6
d_call: .
cdr3_length: 18
cdr3_nt: TGTGCCAGCAGCTTAGTCAAAGCTCCTGGCTCCTATAATTCACCCCTCCACTTT
cdr3_aa: CASSLVKAPGSYNSPLHF

clone_size: .
v_call: TRBV10-3
j_call: TRBJ1-5
d_call: .
cdr3_length: 14
cdr3_nt: TGTGCCATCAGTGAGTCCGGGGTAGCGCAGCCCCAGCATTTT
cdr3_aa: CAISESGVAQPQHF

clone_size: .
v_call: TRBV18
j_call: TRBJ2-7
d_call: .
cdr3_length: 13
cdr3_nt: TGTGCCAGCTCACCGGTGGACAGCTACGAGCAGTACTTC
cdr3_aa: CASSPVDSYEQYF

clone_size: .
v_call: TRBV11-2
j_call: TRBJ2-5
d_call: .
cdr3_length: 16
cdr3_nt: TGTGCCAGCAGCTTAGGGGCGAAGCTAAACTTTGAGACCCAGTACTTC
cdr3_aa: CASSLGAKLNFETQYF

clone_size: .
v_call: TRBV19
j_call: TRBJ2-1
d_call: TRBD2
cdr3_length: 17
cdr3_nt: TGTGCCAGTAGTAGGATTACAGGGACTAGCGGTAACAATGAGCAGTTCTTC
cdr3_aa: CASSRITGTSGNNEQFF

clone_size: .
v_call: TRBV7-2
j_call: TRBJ2-5
d_call: .
cdr3_length: 11
cdr3_nt: TGTGCCAGCAGCTTAAGCGGGACCCAGTACTTC
cdr3_aa: CASSLSGTQYF

clone_size: .
v_call: TRBV7-2
j_call: TRBJ1-1
d_call: TRBD1
cdr3_length: 15
cdr3_nt: TGTGCCAGCAGCTTGGCAGGGGGCATGAACACTGAAGCTTTCTTT
cdr3_aa: CASSLAGGMNTEAFF

clone_size: .
v_call: TRBV11-3
j_call: TRBJ2-3
d_call: .
cdr3_length: 14
cdr3_nt: TGTGCCAGCAGCTTAAGCGGGAGCACAGATACGCAGTATTTT
cdr3_aa: CASSLSGSTDTQYF

clone_size: once
v_call: TRBV29-1
j_call: TRBJ2-1
d_call: TRBD2
cdr3_length: 12
cdr3_nt: TGCAGCGTTGAAGGGACTAGCAATGAGCAGTTCTTC
cdr3_aa: CSVEGTSNEQFF

clone_size: once
v_call: TRBV5-1
j_call: TRBJ1-6
d_call: .
cdr3_length: 14
cdr3_nt: TGCGCCAGCAGTTGGGGGGGACGCGAATCACCCCTCCACTTT
cdr3_aa: CASSWGGRESPLHF

clone_size: .
v_call: TRBV5-6
j_call: TRBJ2-1
d_call: TRBD1
cdr3_length: 15
cdr3_nt: TGTGCCAGCAGCTGGGACAGGGGCATCGGGGATGAGCAGTTCTTC
cdr3_aa: CASSWDRGIGDEQFF

clone_size: .
v_call: TRBV20-1
j_call: TRBJ2-7
d_call: .
cdr3_length: 10
cdr3_nt: TGCAGTGCTACACCCTACGAGCAGTACTTC
cdr3_aa: CSATPYEQYF

clone_size: .
v_call: TRBV7-6
j_call: TRBJ2-2
d_call: TRBD1
cdr3_length: 16
cdr3_nt: TGTGCCAGCAGCTCGCGAGGGACAGGGGTGACCGGGGAGCTGTTTTTT
cdr3_aa: CASSSRGTGVTGELFF

clone_size: .
v_call: TRBV6-5
j_call: TRBJ2-7
d_call: .
cdr3_length: 11
cdr3_nt: TGTGCCAGTTTAAACGGGGCGGAGCAGTACTTC
cdr3_aa: CASLNGAEQYF

clone_size: .
v_call: TRBV11-2
j_call: TRBJ1-2
d_call: .
cdr3_length: 14
cdr3_nt: TGTGCCAGCAGCTTAGCAGGGCCCGGCTATGGCTACACCTTC
cdr3_aa: CASSLAGPGYGYTF

clone_size: .
v_call: TRBV29-1
j_call: TRBJ2-7
d_call: .
cdr3_length: 13
cdr3_nt: TGCAGCGTTGGGTCGACAGTCTCCTACGAGCAGTACTTC
cdr3_aa: CSVGSTVSYEQYF

clone_size: once
v_call: TRBV27
j_call: TRBJ2-7
d_call: .
cdr3_length: 15
cdr3_nt: TGTGCCAGCAGTTTATATACGGGGGTAACCTACGAGCAGTACTTC
cdr3_aa: CASSLYTGVTYEQYF

clone_size: .
v_call: TRBV7-9
j_call: TRBJ2-7
d_call: .
cdr3_length: 14
cdr3_nt: TGTGCCAGCAGCTTAGGGCAGGGCTTCTACGAGCAGTACTTC
cdr3_aa: CASSLGQGFYEQYF

clone_size: .
v_call: TRBV30
j_call: TRBJ2-2
d_call: .
cdr3_length: 14
cdr3_nt: TGTGCCTGGGGAATGAGCACGAACACCGGGGAGCTGTTTTTT
cdr3_aa: CAWGMSTNTGELFF

clone_size: .
v_call: TRBV7-9
j_call: TRBJ2-7
d_call: .
cdr3_length: 11
cdr3_nt: TGTGCCAGCGAAATAAGGGGCGAGCAGTACTTC
cdr3_aa: CASEIRGEQYF

clone_size: .
v_call: TRBV10-3
j_call: TRBJ1-3
d_call: .
cdr3_length: 14
cdr3_nt: TGTGCCATCAAGGCGGTATCCGTATTAAACACCATATATTTT
cdr3_aa: CAIKAVSVLNTIYF

clone_size: .
v_call: TRBV5-4
j_call: TRBJ2-7
d_call: TRBD1
cdr3_length: 14
cdr3_nt: TGTGCCAGCAGCTTCAGGACAGGGGATAACGAGCAGTACTTC
cdr3_aa: CASSFRTGDNEQYF

clone_size: .
v_call: TRBV28
j_call: TRBJ1-1
d_call: .
cdr3_length: 13
cdr3_nt: TGTGCCAGCAGGTGGGGACGGAACACTGAAGCTTTCTTT
cdr3_aa: CASRWGRNTEAFF

clone_size: .
v_call: TRBV12-5
j_call: TRBJ1-2
d_call: .
cdr3_length: 15
cdr3_nt: TGTGCTAGTGGTTTTAAGGGGGAGCTTAACTATGGCTACACCTTC
cdr3_aa: CASGFKGELNYGYTF

clone_size: .
v_call: TRBV5-1
j_call: TRBJ2-5
d_call: TRBD2
cdr3_length: 18
cdr3_nt: TGCGCCAGCAGCTTGGGGTTCCAGCGGGGGTCACCCGGGGAGACCCAGTACTTC
cdr3_aa: CASSLGFQRGSPGETQYF

clone_size: .
v_call: TRBV13
j_call: TRBJ2-5
d_call: .
cdr3_length: 15
cdr3_nt: TGTGCCAGCTCGAACAGCCAGCTGCCGGAAGAGACCCAGTACTTC
cdr3_aa: CASSNSQLPEETQYF

clone_size: .
v_call: TRBV6-1
j_call: TRBJ2-3
d_call: .
cdr3_length: 15
cdr3_nt: TGTGCCAGCAGTGTGGTCGGAGCTAGCACAGATACGCAGTATTTT
cdr3_aa: CASSVVGASTDTQYF

clone_size: .
v_call: TRBV7-2
j_call: TRBJ2-7
d_call: TRBD2
cdr3_length: 17
cdr3_nt: TGTGCCAGCAGCAAAAAGGCGGGGCTAGCGGGAGGGTACGAGCAGTACTTC
cdr3_aa: CASSKKAGLAGGYEQYF

clone_size: .
v_call: TRBV5-4
j_call: TRBJ2-7
d_call: TRBD2
cdr3_length: 15
cdr3_nt: TGTGCCAGCAGCTTGGGCGGACTAGCGGGGCCCCAGCAGTACTTC
cdr3_aa: CASSLGGLAGPQQYF

clone_size: .
v_call: TRBV4-1
j_call: TRBJ2-1
d_call: TRBD1
cdr3_length: 16
cdr3_nt: TGCGCCAGCAGCCAAGGGCAGGACAGGACCTACAATGAGCAGTTCTTC
cdr3_aa: CASSQGQDRTYNEQFF

clone_size: .
v_call: TRBV25-1
j_call: TRBJ1-6
d_call: TRBD1
cdr3_length: 16
cdr3_nt: TGTGCCAGCAGGGCCGGGACAGGCGGCTATAATTCACCCCTCCACTTT
cdr3_aa: CASRAGTGGYNSPLHF

clone_size: .
v_call: TRBV27
j_call: TRBJ2-5
d_call: TRBD2
cdr3_length: 14
cdr3_nt: TGTGCCAGCAGTTGGACTAGGTACCAAGAGACCCAGTACTTC
cdr3_aa: CASSWTRYQETQYF

clone_size: .
v_call: TRBV5-1
j_call: TRBJ1-1
d_call: TRBD1
cdr3_length: 14
cdr3_nt: TGCGCCAGCAGCTACGGGACAGGGACCACTGAAGCTTTCTTT
cdr3_aa: CASSYGTGTTEAFF

clone_size: once
v_call: TRBV10-3
j_call: TRBJ2-6
d_call: TRBD1
cdr3_length: 14
cdr3_nt: TGTGCCATCAGTGATGGTACAGGGGACACCGTCCTGACTTTC
cdr3_aa: CAISDGTGDTVLTF

clone_size: .
v_call: TRBV6-1
j_call: TRBJ1-2
d_call: .
cdr3_length: 13
cdr3_nt: TGTGCCAGCAGTGAAAAGCAGGGCAATGGCTACACCTTC
cdr3_aa: CASSEKQGNGYTF

clone_size: .
v_call: TRBV11-1
j_call: TRBJ1-2
d_call: .
cdr3_length: 13
cdr3_nt: TGTGCCAGCAGCTTAGCCGCCGGGTATGGCTACACCTTC
cdr3_aa: CASSLAAGYGYTF

clone_size: .
v_call: TRBV7-2
j_call: TRBJ1-2
d_call: .
cdr3_length: 13
cdr3_nt: TGTGCCAGCAGCATCAGCCAGGGATACGGCTACACCTTC
cdr3_aa: CASSISQGYGYTF

clone_size: .
v_call: TRBV12-5
j_call: TRBJ1-5
d_call: .
cdr3_length: 17
cdr3_nt: TGTGCTAGTGGTTTGGTACCTGTAGGCGCGAGCAATCAGCCCCAGCATTTT
cdr3_aa: CASGLVPVGASNQPQHF

clone_size: .
v_call: TRBV4-1
j_call: TRBJ2-5
d_call: .
cdr3_length: 15
cdr3_nt: TGCGCCAGCAGCCAGGGGCTAGCGTCCCAAGAGACCCAGTACTTC
cdr3_aa: CASSQGLASQETQYF

clone_size: .
v_call: TRBV5-4
j_call: TRBJ2-3
d_call: .
cdr3_length: 16
cdr3_nt: TGTGCCAGCAGCCCGGACGGCAGTTCTAGCACAGATACGCAGTATTTT
cdr3_aa: CASSPDGSSSTDTQYF

clone_size: once
v_call: TRBV28
j_call: TRBJ2-7
d_call: TRBD1
cdr3_length: 13
cdr3_nt: TGTGCCAGCAGTCATCGGGACAGACCGAGACAGTACTTC
cdr3_aa: CASSHRDRPRQYF

clone_size: .
v_call: TRBV10-3
j_call: TRBJ2-1
d_call: TRBD1
cdr3_length: 14
cdr3_nt: TGTGCCATCATCCGGACAGGGACCTACAATGAGCAGTTCTTC
cdr3_aa: CAIIRTGTYNEQFF

clone_size: .
v_call: TRBV5-1
j_call: TRBJ1-6
d_call: .
cdr3_length: 15
cdr3_nt: TGCGCCAGCAGCTTGGTATGGGGGCTAAATTCACCCCTCCACTTT
cdr3_aa: CASSLVWGLNSPLHF